Below, 22 T cell receptor beta chains from the same sample are listed, as sequenced in a study of neurological immune-mediated disorders (dated by TCRdb to the late 2010s). Library preparation used 5' RACE. TCRdb shows the sequencer as Illumina HiSeq 2500. In TCRdb, the public reads were trimmed at Q25 with fastp and aligned with MiXCR, with productive beta chains retained. Records with the same CDR3 protein are collapsed into one entry carrying the most frequent genes and DNA. The sample profile shows 20,000 to 30,000 distinct CDR3 sequences; 6.5% to 8.5% of them were found once. The ten largest clones add up to under 5.5% of the sample. Sequencing input: PBMCs. The receptors stem from a woman aged 35 to 49 in good health.

This clonotype was seen many times. This chain links TRBV20-1 with TRBJ2-1, with TRBD2 as a possible D gene (6 bases). Looked up from germline, CDR1 is DFQATT and CDR2 is SNEGSKA (reference sequence). The CDR3 is made up of 12 amino acids. V dropped 6 bases and J dropped 9 bases, with 15 bases sitting between them. This chain's CDR3 is CSAFTRESEQFF. CDR3 DNA sequence: TGCAGTGCCTTCACCCGGGAGAGTGAGCAGTTCTTC.

This clonotype was detected ten times or more. The chain employs TRBV19 and TRBJ1-5, with no clear D. V dropped 5 bases and J dropped 4 bases, with 12 bases sitting between them. Germline V gives CDR1 LNHDA, CDR2 SQIVND (reference sequence). CDR3 length equals 14 residues. The chain's CDR3 is CASSLWSGNQPQHF. The CDR3 nucleotides read TGTGCCAGTAGTCTGTGGTCGGGAAATCAGCCCCAGCATTTT.

J is TRBJ2-1 and V is TRBV28; 11 bases match TRBD2. The germline V gene encodes CDR1 MDHEN and CDR2 SYDVKM. This CDR3 comprises 16 residues. With 6 bases clipped from V and 10 bases from J, the junction kept 14 bases outside the gene matches. CDR3 sequence reads: CASRAWISGRANEQFF. The CDR3 nucleotides are TGTGCCAGCAGAGCCTGGATTAGCGGGAGGGCCAACGAGCAGTTCTTC.

This clonotype was observed many times. The gene calls are TRBV27 and TRBJ1-1; TRBD1 might be the D (6 bases). Looked up from germline, CDR1 is MNHEY and CDR2 is SMNVEV (reference sequence). The CDR3 contains 15 residues. Trimming shortened V by 8 bases and J by 5 bases, and 21 bases separated the two germline ends. CDR3 in DNA: TGTGCCAGCCAGAGGGGGGGGGGGCGAGGAACTGAAGCTTTCTTT. Translating it yields CASQRGGGRGTEAFF.

This clonotype was seen ten or more times. The rearrangement uses TRBV7-9 and TRBJ2-3; D gene uncertain. The germline gives CDR1 SEHNR, CDR2 FQNEAQ (reference sequence). This CDR3 spans 13 amino acids. V was shortened by 3 bases and J by 4 bases, with 8 bases between the two germline ends. In DNA form, the CDR3 reads TGTGCCAGCAGCTTTTCGGCCCCAGATACGCAGTATTTT. This codes for CASSFSAPDTQYF.

This clonotype was seen repeatedly, ten times or more. This chain links TRBV5-6 with TRBJ2-7; D is unclear. Germline V gene data show CDR1 as SGHDT and CDR2 as YYEEEE. The CDR3 length is 14 residues. The V end was cut by 1 base, the J end by 5 bases, with 13 bases between. The CDR3 is CASSLSGRSHEQYF. CDR3 sequence (DNA): TGTGCCAGCAGCTTGTCTGGTAGAAGCCACGAGCAGTACTTC.

This clonotype was recorded at least ten times. The V call is TRBV4-3, the J call TRBJ2-7; the match to TRBD1 covers 9 bases. There are 15 residues in the CDR3. From germline, CDR1 is LGHNA and CDR2 YSLEER. V dropped 3 bases and J dropped 6; count of bases not matched to a gene: 9. The CDR3 spells CASSQILDRGSEQYF. The CDR3 DNA follows: TGCGCCAGCAGCCAGATATTGGACAGGGGAAGCGAGCAGTACTTC.

This sequence joins TRBV5-1 and TRBJ2-1; no definite D call. The CDR3 length is 14 residues. V lost 0 bases and J 8 bases, leaving 12 bases between the germline ends. Germline V lookup: CDR1 SGHRS, CDR2 YFSETQ. The CDR3 is CASSLGRPLDEQFF. The CDR3 nucleotides are TGCGCCAGCAGCTTGGGGCGTCCACTGGATGAGCAGTTCTTC.

This clonotype has at least ten counts. J is TRBJ1-2 and V is TRBV6-5; 10 bases map to TRBD1. The J segment lost 2 bases and the V segment lost 2 bases, leaving 5 bases of the junction unmatched. The CDR3 extends over 16 amino acids. Germline V gene data show CDR1 as MNHEY and CDR2 as SVGAGI. The CDR3 region has the DNA TGTGCCAGCAGTTACGTTCGGACAGGGGGAAACTATGGCTACACCTTC. This codes for CASSYVRTGGNYGYTF.

Ten or more counts support this clonotype. The J gene is TRBJ2-2, the V gene TRBV7-3; 7 positions agree with TRBD2. The germline V gene encodes CDR1 SGHTA and CDR2 FQGTGA. The CDR3 has 17 amino acids. J lost 3 bases, V lost 2 bases, and 9 bases had no gene match. CDR3 region: CASSLAPGTTDTGELFF. In DNA form, the CDR3 reads TGTGCCAGCAGCTTAGCCCCCGGGACTACCGACACCGGGGAGCTGTTTTTT.

This clonotype was seen many times. V and J are TRBV12-3 or TRBV12-4 and TRBJ2-5; a weak D match, TRBD2 (6 bases). There are 16 residues in the CDR3. V was trimmed by 4 bases and J by 5 bases, leaving 20 bases between them. The CDR3: CASSYKGSGVRETQYF. Here the CDR3 DNA reads TGTGCCAGCAGTTACAAGGGTAGCGGTGTGAGGGAGACCCAGTACTTC.

This clonotype came up many times. The chain combines TRBV5-1 with TRBJ1-4, with 12 bases identical to TRBD1. This CDR3 contains 18 residues. Germline-derived CDR1 and CDR2 are SGHRS and YFSETQ. V trimming: 4 bases; J trimming: 8 bases; junction bases outside the gene matches: 15. CDR3 coding DNA: TGCGCCAGCAGCGTCCGGGACAGGGGGCTCTCTAGTCGGGAAAAACTGTTTTTT. This encodes CASSVRDRGLSSREKLFF.

By proportion, this clonotype is medium-sized. This chain links TRBV6-5 with TRBJ2-7, with a weak D call TRBD2 (6 bases). Germline V lookup: CDR1 MNHEY, CDR2 SVGAGI. The V end was cut by 11 bases, the J end by 4 bases, with 24 bases between. This CDR3 spans 15 amino acids. CDR3 sequence (DNA): TGTGCCGTACAAACCCGCGCGGGGTCTACGTACGAGCAGTACTTC. As protein: CAVQTRAGSTYEQYF.

This clonotype was seen a handful of times. The CDR3 region is CASSPRLPRGGETQYF. CDR3 in DNA: TGTGCCAGCAGTCCGCGCCTCCCCCGGGGAGGGGAGACCCAGTACTTC. V is TRBV27 and J is TRBJ2-5; 7 bases are a match to TRBD2. The length of the CDR3 is 16 residues. Per germline, CDR1 MNHEY and CDR2 SMNVEV (reference sequence). V lost 5 bases, J lost 5 bases, and 14 bases stayed unmatched.

The genes are TRBV6-2 or TRBV6-3 and TRBJ2-2; TRBD2 matches 10 bases. The ends lost 8 bases at V and 9 bases at J; junction bases unmatched: 9. From germline, CDR1 is MNHEY and CDR2 SVGEGT. This CDR3 spans 14 amino acids. CDR3 loop: CASRASGSLRELFF. The CDR3 DNA is TGTGCCAGCCGGGCTAGCGGGAGTTTGAGGGAGCTGTTTTTT.

In this sample, this clonotype turned up many times. The chain employs TRBV5-5 and TRBJ2-1; 9 nucleotides line up with TRBD1. CDR1 and CDR2 (germline): SGHKS, YYEKEE (reference sequence). V shed 0 bases, J shed 9 bases, and the junction held 7 bases outside the gene matches. The CDR3 contains 15 residues. The CDR3 spells CASSLATGGGTEQFF. CDR3 bases: TGTGCCAGCAGCTTGGCCACAGGGGGCGGGACTGAGCAGTTCTTC.

The sample holds many counts of this clonotype. The chain couples TRBV10-3 to TRBJ1-5, with D tentatively TRBD1 (5 bases). Per germline, CDR1 ENHRY and CDR2 SYGVKD. The V and J ends lost 2 bases and 0 bases respectively, with 11 bases between them. The CDR3 runs 16 residues. The CDR3 region has the DNA TGTGCCATCAGTGAGGATGGACACCTTAGCAATCAGCCCCAGCATTTT. This gives the protein CAISEDGHLSNQPQHF.

This clonotype was found many times. The chain combines TRBV12-3 or TRBV12-4 with TRBJ2-6; no clear D. Trimming shortened V by 5 bases and J by 4 bases, and 15 bases separated the two germline ends. The CDR3 spans 16 residues. CDR3 protein: CASSPAEATGANVLTF. The CDR3 DNA reads as TGTGCCAGCAGTCCCGCCGAAGCAACCGGGGCCAACGTCCTGACTTTC.

This clonotype was detected many times. DNA for the CDR3: TGTGCCAGCAGCCTTGGGCCAGATCCAAATTCACCCCTCCACTTT. Translated: CASSLGPDPNSPLHF. This sequence joins TRBV9 and TRBJ1-6; D not resolved. The V end was cut by 4 bases, the J end by 7 bases, with 15 bases between. Germline V gene lookup returns CDR1 SGDLS and CDR2 YYNGEE. CDR3 length: 15 amino acids.

This clonotype occurred many times. The chain is built from TRBV7-2 and TRBJ1-5; D gene uncertain. This CDR3 has 14 amino acids. CDR1 SGHTA and CDR2 FQGNSA come from the germline V gene. The V end was cut by 3 bases, the J end by 7 bases, with 13 bases between. Here the CDR3 DNA reads TGTGCCAGCAGCTTCAGATACTCCCGGCAGCCCCAGCATTTT. It specifies CASSFRYSRQPQHF.

This clonotype was counted at least ten times. CDR3 protein: CASSGVDRGITYEQYF. In nucleotides, the CDR3 is TGTGCCAGCAGTGGCGTGGACAGGGGGATAACCTACGAGCAGTACTTC. The chain carries TRBV28 and TRBJ2-7, with 10 bases that match TRBD1. CDR1 and CDR2 from the germline V gene are MDHEN and SYDVKM. The junction had 9 bases not matched to a gene; V was cut back by 5 bases and J by 2 bases. The CDR3 covers 16 residues. Based on the CDR3 plus reference TRBV28 and TRBJ2-7, the full variable domain is DVKVTQSSRYLVKRTGEKVFLECVQDMDHENMFWYRQDPGLGLRLIYFSYDVKMKEKGDIPEGYSVSREKKERFSLILESASTNQTSMYLCASSGVDRGITYEQYFGPGTRLTVT.

This clonotype was detected many times. The gene calls are TRBV5-1 and TRBJ2-5; 9 bases agree with TRBD2. The CDR3 is 15 amino acids. CDR1 SGHRS and CDR2 YFSETQ come from the germline V gene. V was clipped by 2 bases and J by 5 bases; unmatched bases: 7. CDR3 protein: CASSFLREGRETQYF. CDR3 nucleotide sequence: TGCGCCAGCAGCTTCTTGCGGGAGGGCCGGGAGACCCAGTACTTC.